The rows below give T cell receptor beta chains drawn from one sample of a study of early T cells in non-severe SARS-CoV-2 infection. In TCRdb, the 5' RACE reads were re-called with MiXCR into one record per CDR3 protein. The sample contains about 28,000 distinct CDR3 sequences, approximately 5.2% of which appear only once. Sequencing used whole blood. Every receptor here comes from an adult who was a healthcare worker with PCR-confirmed SARS-CoV-2 infection or an uninfected control (not recorded which). Both conserved end residues are part of each CDR3. The D gene is left open where the match is weak. The size field is filled for only some rows; it gives once, few, many or a size class.

d_gene,j_gene,v_gene,abundance,CDR3aa
.,TRBJ1-4,TRBV7-2,.,CASSLAQGSEKLFF
.,TRBJ2-7,TRBV2,.,CASSQRRYSYEQYF
.,TRBJ2-7,TRBV6-2/TRBV6-3,.,CASSYSRALYEQYF
TRBD1,TRBJ2-5,TRBV12-3/TRBV12-4,few,CASILQGAETQYF
.,TRBJ1-3,TRBV4-2,many,CASSQAEGEAGNTIYF
.,TRBJ1-5,TRBV6-2/TRBV6-3,many,CASGGARASGNQPQHF
TRBD2,TRBJ2-3,TRBV3-1,.,CASSFWTSGGATDTQYF
TRBD1,TRBJ1-5,TRBV27,.,CASKPGQGLNQPQHF
.,TRBJ2-5,TRBV7-2,few,CASSLMAGQETQYF
.,TRBJ1-3,TRBV30,many,CAGTGFIGNTIYF
.,TRBJ2-7,TRBV7-2,many,CASSPGYEQYF
.,TRBJ2-7,TRBV6-5,many,CASPLLRGLVNF
.,TRBJ2-7,TRBV5-5,.,CASSLWFGRGVEQYF
TRBD2,TRBJ2-1,TRBV7-2,many,CASSSQRGLEQFF
.,TRBJ2-7,TRBV3-2,many,CASSPLSPYEQYF
TRBD2,TRBJ2-7,TRBV4-3,many,CASSLGVAGGYEQYF
.,TRBJ2-2,TRBV11-2,many,CASSLVGGQGELFF
.,TRBJ2-3,TRBV7-2,few,CASSLSRNTQYF
TRBD1,TRBJ2-3,TRBV28,many,CASRRTGGPDTQYF
.,TRBJ1-2,TRBV20-1,.,CSARDRQTTNYGYTF
.,TRBJ2-5,TRBV9,.,CASSVEGQPQETQYF
.,TRBJ2-3,TRBV7-2,many,CASSITVYGDTQYF
TRBD1,TRBJ1-6,TRBV18,many,CASSLTDRGDSPLHF
TRBD1,TRBJ1-1,TRBV29-1,few,CSGDRVTEAFF
.,TRBJ2-7,TRBV7-9,many,CASSLLLGDEQYF
.,TRBJ2-7,TRBV14,many,CASSRLGAGAREQYF
.,TRBJ1-6,TRBV20-1,many,CSARLSSYNSPLHF
.,TRBJ1-1,TRBV28,few,CASSTPRDTEAFF
.,TRBJ1-6,TRBV4-2,.,CASSQDVGGDYSYNSPLHF
.,TRBJ2-3,TRBV4-3,.,CASSQDGGRGVDTQYF
.,TRBJ1-4,TRBV28,.,CASSHREFNEKLFF
.,TRBJ2-3,TRBV12-2,many,CASQKGTSTDTQYF
.,TRBJ1-5,TRBV12-3/TRBV12-4,many,CASSFRGSNQPQHF
.,TRBJ1-6,TRBV27,medium-sized,CASSIWWSSPLHF
.,TRBJ1-4,TRBV12-3/TRBV12-4,many,CASSAPGLREKLFF
.,TRBJ2-2,TRBV4-1,.,CASRWGHGNTGELFF
.,TRBJ2-2,TRBV6-2/TRBV6-3,many,CAWRGPNTGELFF
TRBD1,TRBJ1-4,TRBV4-3,many,CASSLSGTAEKLFF
.,TRBJ1-6,TRBV30,few,CAWSVTSSPLHF
.,TRBJ2-7,TRBV12-3/TRBV12-4,many,CASSGRTSSYEQYF
.,TRBJ2-3,TRBV19,few,CASTSKTTDTQYF
TRBD2,TRBJ2-3,TRBV4-1,many,CASSQDPPSGQTDTQYF
.,TRBJ1-4,TRBV5-1,many,CASSSDTPGEKLFF
.,TRBJ1-2,TRBV5-1,many,CASSLGYQNYGYTF
.,TRBJ1-1,TRBV7-7,many,CASSPLVRGTEAFF